This TCR beta chain was sequenced during a study of shared clonotypes between healthy human individuals. Profiling relied on immunoSEQ multiplex PCR, and the TCRdb table lists in-frame clones only, not all of them. The data contain 2 million to 2.5 million clones, less than 95% of them singletons. V was shortened by 6 bases and J by 2 bases, with 11 bases between the two germline ends. CDR1 and CDR2 (germline): SGHRS, YFSETQ. The CDR3 consists of 14 residues. Sequencing used naive CD4+ T cells from PBMCs. Subset in this sample: CD45RA+ positively selected. The source of this sequence is a man aged 18 to 35 in good health. Some clones in this sample may be carry-over from other donors' samples. J is TRBJ2-2 and V is TRBV5-1, with a weak D call TRBD1 (6 bases). Written as DNA, the CDR3 is TGCGCCAGCAAGCTCAGGGGAAACACCGGGGAGCTGTTTTTT. It yields the protein CASKLRGNTGELFF. The whole variable domain, filled in from reference TRBV5-1 and TRBJ2-2, reads KAGVTQTPRYLIKTRGQQVTLSCSPISGHRSVSWYQQTPGQGLQFLFEYFSETQRNKGNFPGRFSGRQFSNSRSEMNVSTLELGDSALYLCASKLRGNTGELFFGEGSRLTVL.